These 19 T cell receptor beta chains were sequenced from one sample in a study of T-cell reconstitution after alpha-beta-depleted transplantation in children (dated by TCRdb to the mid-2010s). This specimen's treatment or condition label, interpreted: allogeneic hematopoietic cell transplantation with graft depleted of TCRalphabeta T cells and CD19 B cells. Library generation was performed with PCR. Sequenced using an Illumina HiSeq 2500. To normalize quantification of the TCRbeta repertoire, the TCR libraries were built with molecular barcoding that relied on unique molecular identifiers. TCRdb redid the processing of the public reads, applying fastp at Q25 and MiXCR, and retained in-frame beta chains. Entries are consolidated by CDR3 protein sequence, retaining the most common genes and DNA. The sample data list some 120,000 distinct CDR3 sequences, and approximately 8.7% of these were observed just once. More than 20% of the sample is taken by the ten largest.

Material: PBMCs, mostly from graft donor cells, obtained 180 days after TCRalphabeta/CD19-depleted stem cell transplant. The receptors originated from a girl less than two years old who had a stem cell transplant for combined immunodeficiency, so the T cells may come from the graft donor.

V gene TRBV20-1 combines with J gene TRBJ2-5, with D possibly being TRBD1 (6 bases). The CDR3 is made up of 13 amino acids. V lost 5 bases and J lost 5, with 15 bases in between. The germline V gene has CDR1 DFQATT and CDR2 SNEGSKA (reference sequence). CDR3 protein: CSAGPVTGETQYF. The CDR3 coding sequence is TGCAGTGCTGGACCAGTAACAGGGGAGACCCAGTACTTC.

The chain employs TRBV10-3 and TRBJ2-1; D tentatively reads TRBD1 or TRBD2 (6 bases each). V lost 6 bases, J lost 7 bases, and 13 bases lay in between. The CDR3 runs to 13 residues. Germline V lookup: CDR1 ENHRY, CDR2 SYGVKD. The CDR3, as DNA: TGTGCCATCAGGGCCCTAGGGGGGAATGAGCAGTTCTTC. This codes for CAIRALGGNEQFF.

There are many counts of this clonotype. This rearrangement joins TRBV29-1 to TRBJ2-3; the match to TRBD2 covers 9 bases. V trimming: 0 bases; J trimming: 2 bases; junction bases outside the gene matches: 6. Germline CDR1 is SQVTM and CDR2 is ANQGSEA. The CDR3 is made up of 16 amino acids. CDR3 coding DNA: TGCAGCGTTGAAGATCAGGCTAGCGGGGTCACAGATACGCAGTATTTT. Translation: CSVEDQASGVTDTQYF.

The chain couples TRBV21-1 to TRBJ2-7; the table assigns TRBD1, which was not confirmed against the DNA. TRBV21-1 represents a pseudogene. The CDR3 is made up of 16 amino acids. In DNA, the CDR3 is TGTGCCAGCAGCAAACGCCACAGGGGGTTGAAGAACGAGCAGTACTTC. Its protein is CASSKRHRGLKNEQYF.

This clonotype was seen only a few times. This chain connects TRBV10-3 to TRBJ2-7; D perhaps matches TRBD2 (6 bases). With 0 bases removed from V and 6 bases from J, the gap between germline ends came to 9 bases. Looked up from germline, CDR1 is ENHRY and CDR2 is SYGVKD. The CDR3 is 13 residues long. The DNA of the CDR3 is TGTGCCATCAGTGAGTCACGGACTACCGAGCAGTACTTC. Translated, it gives CAISESRTTEQYF.

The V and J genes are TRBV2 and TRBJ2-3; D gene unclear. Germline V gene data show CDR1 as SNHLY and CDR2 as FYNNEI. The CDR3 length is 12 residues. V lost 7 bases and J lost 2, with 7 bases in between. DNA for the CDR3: TGTGCCAGCAAGGTGGACACAGATACGCAGTATTTT. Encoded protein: CASKVDTDTQYF.

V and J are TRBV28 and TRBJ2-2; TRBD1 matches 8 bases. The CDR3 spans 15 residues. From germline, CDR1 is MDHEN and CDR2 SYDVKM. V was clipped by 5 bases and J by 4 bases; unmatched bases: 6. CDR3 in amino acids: CASSIHRGVTGELFF. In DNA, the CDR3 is TGTGCCAGCAGTATTCACAGGGGGGTCACCGGGGAGCTGTTTTTT.

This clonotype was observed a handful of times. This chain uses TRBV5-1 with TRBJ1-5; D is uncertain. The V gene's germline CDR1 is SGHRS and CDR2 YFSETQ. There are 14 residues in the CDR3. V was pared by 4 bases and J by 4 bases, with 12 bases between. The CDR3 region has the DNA TGCGCCAGCAGCACAGATCCCACGAATCAGCCCCAGCATTTT. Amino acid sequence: CASSTDPTNQPQHF.

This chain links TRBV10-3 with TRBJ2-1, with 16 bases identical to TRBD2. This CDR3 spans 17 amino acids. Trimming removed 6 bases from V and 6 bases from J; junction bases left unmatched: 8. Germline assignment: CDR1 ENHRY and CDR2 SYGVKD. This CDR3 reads CAIRAGTSGRAGNEQFF. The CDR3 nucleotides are TGTGCCATCAGGGCCGGGACTAGCGGGAGGGCCGGCAATGAGCAGTTCTTC.

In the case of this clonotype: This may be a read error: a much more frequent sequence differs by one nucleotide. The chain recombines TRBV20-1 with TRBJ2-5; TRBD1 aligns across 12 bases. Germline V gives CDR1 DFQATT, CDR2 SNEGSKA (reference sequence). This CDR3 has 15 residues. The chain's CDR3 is CCARGGTGGEETQYF. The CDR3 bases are TGCTGTGCTAGAGGGGGGACAGGGGGCGAGGAGACCCAGTACTTC.

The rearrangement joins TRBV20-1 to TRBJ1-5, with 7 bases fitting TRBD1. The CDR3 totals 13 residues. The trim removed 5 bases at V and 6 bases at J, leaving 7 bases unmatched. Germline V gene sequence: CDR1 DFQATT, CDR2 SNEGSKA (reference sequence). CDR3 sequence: CSARGQLGQPQHF. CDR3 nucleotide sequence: TGCAGTGCTCGGGGACAGTTGGGTCAGCCCCAGCATTTT.

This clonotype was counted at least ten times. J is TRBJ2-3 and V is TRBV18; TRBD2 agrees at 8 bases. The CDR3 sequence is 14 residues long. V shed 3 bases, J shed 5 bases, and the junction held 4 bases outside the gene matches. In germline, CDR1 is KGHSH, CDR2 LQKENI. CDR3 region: CASSPSGGKDTQYF. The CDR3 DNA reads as TGTGCCAGCTCACCGTCGGGAGGGAAAGATACGCAGTATTTT.

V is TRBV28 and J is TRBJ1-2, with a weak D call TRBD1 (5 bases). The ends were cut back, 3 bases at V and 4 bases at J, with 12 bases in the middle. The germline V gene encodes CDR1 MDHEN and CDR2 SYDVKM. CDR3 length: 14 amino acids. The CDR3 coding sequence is TGTGCCAGCAGTTTGGCAGGGCTCGGCTATGGCTACACCTTC. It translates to CASSLAGLGYGYTF.

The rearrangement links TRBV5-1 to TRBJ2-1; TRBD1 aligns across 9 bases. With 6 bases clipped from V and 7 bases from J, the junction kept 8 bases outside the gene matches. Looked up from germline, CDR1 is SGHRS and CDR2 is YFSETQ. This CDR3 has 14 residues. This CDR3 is CASIGDRDGNEQFF. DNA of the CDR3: TGCGCCAGCATCGGGGACAGGGATGGAAATGAGCAGTTCTTC.

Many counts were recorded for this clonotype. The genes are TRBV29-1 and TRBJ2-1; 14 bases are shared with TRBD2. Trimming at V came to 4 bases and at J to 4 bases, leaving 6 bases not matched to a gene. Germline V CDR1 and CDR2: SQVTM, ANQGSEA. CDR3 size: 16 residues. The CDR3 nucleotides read TGCAGCGTTGGACTAGCGGGAGGGAGGCCTTACAATGAGCAGTTCTTC. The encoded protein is CSVGLAGGRPYNEQFF.

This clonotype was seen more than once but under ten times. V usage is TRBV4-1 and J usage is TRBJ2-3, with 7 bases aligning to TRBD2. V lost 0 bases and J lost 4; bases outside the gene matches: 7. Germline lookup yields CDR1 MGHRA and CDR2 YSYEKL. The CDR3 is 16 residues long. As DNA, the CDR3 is TGCGCCAGCAGCCAAGAAGCGGGGCGCCGGGCAGATACGCAGTATTTT. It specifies CASSQEAGRRADTQYF.

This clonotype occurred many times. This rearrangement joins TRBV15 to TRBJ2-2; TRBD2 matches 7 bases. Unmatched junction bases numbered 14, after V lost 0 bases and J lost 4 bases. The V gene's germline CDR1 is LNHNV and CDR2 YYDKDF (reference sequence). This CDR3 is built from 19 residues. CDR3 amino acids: CATSRDERGPGLTTGELFF. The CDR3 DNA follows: TGTGCCACCAGCAGAGATGAAAGAGGTCCGGGACTAACCACCGGGGAGCTGTTTTTT.

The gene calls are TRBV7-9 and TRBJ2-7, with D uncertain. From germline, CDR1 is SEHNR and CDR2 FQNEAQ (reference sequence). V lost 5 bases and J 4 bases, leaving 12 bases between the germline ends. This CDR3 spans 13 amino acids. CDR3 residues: CASSHGPAYEQYF. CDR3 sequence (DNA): TGTGCCAGCAGCCACGGGCCTGCGTACGAGCAGTACTTC. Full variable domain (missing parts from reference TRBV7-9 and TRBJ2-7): DTGVSQNPRHKITKRGQNVTFRCDPISEHNRLYWYRQTLGQGPEFLTYFQNEAQLEKSRLLSDRFSAERPKGSFSTLEIQRTEQGDSAMYLCASSHGPAYEQYFGPGTRLTVT.

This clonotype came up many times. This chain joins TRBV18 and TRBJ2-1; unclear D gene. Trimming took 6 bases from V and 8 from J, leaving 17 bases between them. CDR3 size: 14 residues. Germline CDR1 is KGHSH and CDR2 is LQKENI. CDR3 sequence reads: CASSKEFRGHEQFF. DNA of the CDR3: TGTGCCAGCTCTAAGGAGTTCCGCGGCCATGAGCAGTTCTTC.